These 27 T cell receptor beta chains were sequenced from one sample in a study of spatial heterogeneity in lung cancer. The time point denotes: sample taken at primary tumor resection. Tumor, nontumor lung or frozen PBMC supplied whole RNA that was sequenced unsorted. TCRdb fed the 5' RACE reads into MiXCR, producing one record per CDR3 protein. The table lists 9,500 to 15,000 distinct CDR3 sequences, approximately 6.2% of them singletons, with about a tenth in the top ten. Source: normal lung tissue next to the tumor, taken at surgery. The receptors originated from a male donor with early-stage non-small cell lung cancer.

Many counts were recorded for this clonotype. The chain links TRBV27 to TRBJ1-1; TRBD1 might be the D (5 bases). Trimming removed 3 bases from V and 5 bases from J, with 10 bases in between. Germline CDR1 and CDR2: MNHEY and SMNVEV (reference sequence). The CDR3 loop spans 13 amino acids. CDR3 DNA: TGTGCCAGCAGTTTGCGGGGGAGAACTGAAGCTTTCTTT. Its translation is CASSLRGRTEAFF.

This clonotype was detected many times. An end of the junction differs from the germline gene, which may be a read error. V is TRBV2 and J is TRBJ2-1; D might be TRBD1 or TRBD2, each matching 5 bases. CDR1 is SNHLY, CDR2 FYNNEI, per germline. The CDR3 extends over 13 amino acids. The CDR3 is CASTEGVGTGQFF. DNA of the CDR3: TGTGCCAGCACTGAAGGGGTAGGGACGGGGCAGTTCTTC.

This clonotype was seen at least ten times. The rearrangement links TRBV29-1 to TRBJ1-1, with a possible D match to TRBD1 (6 bases). V shed 4 bases and J shed 2 bases, with 11 bases lying between them. Germline assignment: CDR1 SQVTM and CDR2 ANQGSEA. The CDR3 sequence is 13 residues long. The CDR3 coding sequence is TGCAGCGTTGGTGGGGGCGAAAACACTGAAGCTTTCTTT. Its protein product is CSVGGGENTEAFF.

By share, this clonotype ranks as medium-sized (0.01 to 0.1%). The rearrangement links TRBV6-5 to TRBJ2-7; 14 bases match TRBD2. The CDR3 spans 15 residues. Unmatched junction bases numbered 12, after V lost 5 bases and J lost 12 bases. Per germline, CDR1 MNHEY and CDR2 SVGAGI. CDR3 bases: TGTGCCAGCAGTCTTCGAGGACTAGCGGGAGGCCCGTTGTACTTC. Encoded protein: CASSLRGLAGGPLYF.

In its sample, this clonotype was seen many times. The rearrangement uses TRBV27 and TRBJ2-5; D could derive from TRBD1 or TRBD2 (5 bases each). Germline V gene lookup returns CDR1 MNHEY and CDR2 SMNVEV (reference sequence). Trimming shortened V by 7 bases and J by 1 base, and 13 bases separated the two germline ends. This CDR3 has 14 amino acids. This CDR3 is CASTRGPGQETQYF. The DNA of the CDR3 is TGTGCCAGCACGAGGGGTCCGGGCCAAGAGACCCAGTACTTC.

This clonotype appeared many times. This rearrangement joins TRBV5-7 to TRBJ1-2, with no clear D. TRBV5-7 qualifies as an ORF whose function is uncertain. The CDR3 loop spans 15 amino acids. Trimming removed 0 bases at V and 5 bases at J, with 14 bases between. The chain's CDR3 is CASSLVQALSYGYTF. The CDR3 bases are TGTGCCAGCAGCTTGGTTCAGGCGCTCTCTTATGGCTACACCTTC.

The genes are TRBV6-2 or TRBV6-3 and TRBJ2-1, with unresolved D. V was cut by 6 bases and J by 10 bases, with 10 bases left in between. Looked up from germline, CDR1 is MNHEY and CDR2 is SVGEGT. The CDR3 totals 11 residues. DNA of the CDR3: TGTGCCAGCAGCCTCAACCGCGAGCAGTTCTTC. Translated, it gives CASSLNREQFF.

This clonotype was picked up a small number of times. This chain joins TRBV5-6 and TRBJ2-7; 9 bases match TRBD1. Germline-derived CDR1 and CDR2 are SGHDT and YYEEEE. CDR3 length equals 14 residues. J was trimmed by 2 bases and V by 4 bases; bases with no gene match: 4. CDR3 protein: CASSAGTGPYEQYF. CDR3 coding DNA: TGTGCCAGCAGCGCCGGGACAGGGCCCTACGAGCAGTACTTC.

This clonotype was seen ten or more times. The rearrangement uses TRBV6-1 and TRBJ2-5; TRBD2 matches 9 bases. In germline, CDR1 is MNHNS, CDR2 SASEGT. Losses at the gene ends were 8 bases for V and 5 bases for J; bases not matched to a gene: 9. The CDR3 is 14 residues long. CDR3 amino acids: CASYRREGKETQYF. CDR3 in DNA: TGTGCCAGCTATAGGCGGGAGGGCAAGGAGACCCAGTACTTC.

This sequence joins TRBV12-3 or TRBV12-4 and TRBJ1-6; no definite D call. The CDR3 consists of 12 residues. Deletions cut 5 bases from V and 7 bases from J, with 6 bases between. The CDR3 loop is CASSHPNSPLHF. Written as DNA, the CDR3 is TGTGCCAGCAGTCACCCAAATTCACCCCTCCACTTT.

This clonotype was observed many times. The J gene is TRBJ1-1, the V gene TRBV5-8, with D possibly being TRBD1 (5 bases). Germline loops: CDR1 SGHTS, CDR2 YDEGEE. The CDR3 is 14 amino acids. The V gene lost 1 base and the J gene lost 4 bases, with 11 bases spanning the gap. The CDR3 region is CASSLRGLGTEAFF. The CDR3 DNA reads as TGTGCCAGCAGCTTGAGGGGCCTCGGCACTGAAGCTTTCTTT.

The rearrangement uses TRBV24-1 and TRBJ2-3; 10 bases line up with TRBD1. Germline trimming cut 2 bases from V and 7 bases from J; bases unmatched to any gene: 5. The CDR3 sequence is 15 residues long. Per germline, CDR1 KGHDR and CDR2 SFDVKD. The CDR3 loop reads CATSDWDRGSYTQYF. The CDR3 coding sequence is TGTGCCACCAGTGATTGGGACAGGGGCTCTTATACGCAGTATTTT.

This clonotype was counted ten times or more. This chain connects TRBV10-3 to TRBJ1-3; 8 bases line up with TRBD1. This CDR3 has 12 residues. Germline V CDR1 and CDR2: ENHRY, SYGVKD. The V and J ends lost 10 bases and 5 bases, in that order; junction bases with no gene match: 4. The CDR3 sequence is CATGTGRNTIYF. As DNA, the CDR3 is TGTGCCACAGGGACAGGTAGAAACACCATATATTTT.

J is TRBJ2-5 and V is TRBV30; the D gene is possibly TRBD1 (7 bases). This CDR3 has 12 amino acids. Trimming removed 5 bases from V and 4 bases from J, with 11 bases in between. In germline, CDR1 is GTSNPN, CDR2 SVGIG (reference sequence). The CDR3 reads CAWHRGGETQYF. The CDR3 DNA is TGTGCCTGGCACAGGGGAGGAGAGACCCAGTACTTC. Complete variable domain (other parts from reference TRBV30 and TRBJ2-5): SQTIHQWPATLVQPVGSPLSLECTVEGTSNPNLYWYRQAAGRGLQLLFYSVGIGQISSEVPQNLSASRPQDRQFILSSKKLLLSDSGFYLCAWHRGGETQYFGPGTRLLVL.

This clonotype was observed a handful of times. The gene calls are TRBV30 and TRBJ1-4, with 7 nucleotides matching TRBD1. This CDR3 contains 20 residues. The V segment lost 0 bases and the J segment 3 bases; nucleotides outside the gene matches: 19. The germline CDR1 and CDR2 sequences are GTSNPN and SVGIG (reference sequence). CDR3: CAWSVKSTERGRRANEKLFF. Written as DNA, the CDR3 is TGTGCCTGGAGTGTAAAAAGCACGGAGAGGGGGCGAAGGGCTAATGAAAAACTGTTTTTT.

This clonotype was recorded many times. The V gene is TRBV7-2, the J gene TRBJ2-4, with 10 nucleotides matching TRBD1. This CDR3 has 15 residues. V shed 5 bases, J shed 8 bases, and the junction held 9 bases outside the gene matches. The germline CDR1 and CDR2 sequences are SGHTA and FQGNSA. The chain's CDR3 is CASSPRQGAGDIQYF. The CDR3 DNA reads TGTGCCAGCAGCCCCAGACAGGGGGCAGGAGACATTCAGTACTTC.

There are many counts of this clonotype. This chain links TRBV10-3 with TRBJ2-1; D is perhaps TRBD1 (6 bases). V lost 2 bases and J 7 bases, leaving 15 bases between the germline ends. The CDR3 sequence is 15 residues long. In germline, CDR1 is ENHRY, CDR2 SYGVKD. This chain's CDR3 is CAISEQGWSINEQFF. The CDR3 DNA reads as TGTGCCATCAGTGAGCAGGGGTGGTCGATAAATGAGCAGTTCTTC.

This chain uses TRBV6-2 or TRBV6-3 with TRBJ2-5; D is undetermined. The CDR3 contains 10 residues. The germline V and J ends were trimmed by 5 bases and 5 bases, with 3 bases remaining between them. Germline lookup yields CDR1 MNHEY and CDR2 SVGEGT. The CDR3 bases are TGTGCCAGCAGTCGGGAGACCCAGTACTTC. Amino acid sequence: CASSRETQYF.

At least ten counts were recorded for this clonotype. This chain connects TRBV29-1 to TRBJ2-3; D tentatively fits TRBD1 or TRBD2 (5 bases each). CDR1 and CDR2 (germline): SQVTM, ANQGSEA. The V end was cut by 6 bases, the J end by 4 bases, with 5 bases between. The CDR3 has 10 amino acids. The CDR3 spells CSVGADTQYF. CDR3 bases: TGCAGCGTGGGGGCAGATACGCAGTATTTT.

This clonotype appeared a few times. The chain has TRBV10-1 and TRBJ1-1, with D perhaps matching TRBD1 (6 bases). From germline, CDR1 is WNHNN and CDR2 SYGVQD (reference sequence). Trimming took 6 bases from V and 3 from J, leaving 14 bases between them. This CDR3 has 14 amino acids. Here the CDR3 reads CASRKSGADTEAFF. The CDR3 coding sequence is TGCGCCAGCAGAAAATCAGGGGCCGACACTGAAGCTTTCTTT.

This clonotype was counted ten times or more. V usage is TRBV11-2 and J usage is TRBJ2-3; possibly TRBD1 for D (5 bases). V was cut by 5 bases and J by 10 bases, with 19 bases left in between. The CDR3 runs 14 residues. CDR1 is SGHAT, CDR2 FQNNGV, per germline. CDR3 nucleotides: TGTGCCAGCAGCCTCTACGTCCCACAGGATCCGCAGTATTTT. Its protein is CASSLYVPQDPQYF.

This sequence joins TRBV27 and TRBJ1-2; D is unresolved. The germline V and J ends were trimmed by 0 bases and 6 bases, with 20 bases remaining between them. The CDR3 covers 17 residues. Germline V lookup: CDR1 MNHEY, CDR2 SMNVEV (reference sequence). DNA of the CDR3: TGTGCCAGCAGTTTATCGCGGGCAGGCCGTCTGGGTCATGGCTACACCTTC. Its translation is CASSLSRAGRLGHGYTF.

In this sample, this clonotype turned up a few times. This chain connects TRBV11-2 to TRBJ2-1; 14 bases align to TRBD2. Germline V CDR1 and CDR2: SGHAT, FQNNGV. The CDR3 contains 17 residues. V dropped 5 bases and J dropped 10; count of bases not matched to a gene: 13. As DNA, the CDR3 is TGTGCCAGCAGCCGGCCCCGACTAGCGGGAGGGCCTCAGGAGCAGTTCTTC. As protein: CASSRPRLAGGPQEQFF.

The chain uses TRBV27 and TRBJ2-2; TRBD1 aligns across 9 bases. Germline values: CDR1 MNHEY, CDR2 SMNVEV (reference sequence). CDR3 length equals 13 residues. V shed 9 bases, J shed 3 bases, and the junction held 2 bases outside the gene matches. The CDR3 coding sequence is TGTGCCAGTGGGGACAGGGACACCGGGGAGCTGTTTTTT. It specifies CASGDRDTGELFF.

This clonotype was counted ten times or more. V usage is TRBV6-1 and J usage is TRBJ2-1; the match to TRBD2 covers 9 bases. This CDR3 has 16 amino acids. From germline, CDR1 is MNHNS and CDR2 SASEGT. V shed 8 bases and J 1 base; nucleotides not matched to a gene: 9. The CDR3 DNA reads TGTGCCAGCGGAGCAGCGGGAGGTATGTCCTACAATGAGCAGTTCTTC. It specifies CASGAAGGMSYNEQFF.

This clonotype was observed many times. This rearrangement joins TRBV15 to TRBJ1-2, with a tentative D call TRBD1 (6 bases). Germline-derived CDR1 and CDR2 are LNHNV and YYDKDF (reference sequence). The CDR3 spans 16 residues. Deletions cut 5 bases from V and 1 base from J, with 17 bases between. The CDR3 DNA sequence: TGTGCCACCAGCCTAGGACAGAACCTACGTAACTATGGCTACACCTTC. This translates into CATSLGQNLRNYGYTF.

This clonotype was detected many times. The chain couples TRBV14 to TRBJ2-1; the D is unclear. The germline V gene has CDR1 SGHDN and CDR2 FVKESK. The CDR3 loop spans 16 amino acids. Trimming left V 0 bases short and J 0 bases short, with 9 bases between. The CDR3 region is CASSQDLPSSYNEQFF. The CDR3 region has the DNA TGTGCCAGCAGCCAAGACCTGCCAAGCTCCTACAATGAGCAGTTCTTC.